This T cell receptor (beta chain) emerged from a study of blood T cell repertoires in COVID-19. Study as a whole: COVID-19 samples from acute and convalescent phases originated in the United States, Italy and Spain.

Per the germline V gene, CDR1 is SNHLY and CDR2 is FYNNEI. After removal of 10 bases from V and 5 bases from J, the junction contained 9 bases not matched to a gene. This CDR3 comprises 14 residues. A few counts support this clone. Original methodology: By means of reference gene primer amplification, nucleated cell counts were estimated. Sequenced by immunoSEQ multiplex PCR; TCRdb stores in-frame clones only, minus some. V and J calls and clone size are copied from that table; D and trimming were computed from the DNA. Of more than 250,000 clones in the sample, about 86% were seen once. The source is a man aged 18 to 29 with active or convalescent COVID-19. V usage is TRBV2 and J usage is TRBJ2-1; 9 bases fit TRBD1. Sequenced: peripheral blood. CDR3 loop: CAMGQGPLNNEQFF. The CDR3 DNA reads as TGTGCCATGGGACAGGGACCACTTAACAATGAGCAGTTCTTC.